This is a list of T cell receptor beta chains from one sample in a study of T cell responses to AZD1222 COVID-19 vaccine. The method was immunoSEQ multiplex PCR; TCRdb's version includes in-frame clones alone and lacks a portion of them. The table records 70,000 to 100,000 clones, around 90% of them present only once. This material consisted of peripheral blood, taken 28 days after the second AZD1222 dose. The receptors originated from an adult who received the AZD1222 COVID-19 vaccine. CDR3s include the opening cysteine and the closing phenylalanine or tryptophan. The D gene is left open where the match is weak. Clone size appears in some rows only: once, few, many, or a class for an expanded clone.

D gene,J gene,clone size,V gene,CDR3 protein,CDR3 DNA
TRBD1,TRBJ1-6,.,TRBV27,CASSLTTGGNSPLHF,TGTGCCAGCAGTCTTACGACAGGGGGTAATTCACCCCTCCACTTT
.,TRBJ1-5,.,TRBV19,CASCQGTQPQHF,TGTGCCAGTTGCCAGGGGACTCAGCCCCAGCATTTT
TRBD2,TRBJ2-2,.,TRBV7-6,CASSSWTSGGTGELFF,TGTGCCAGCAGCTCCTGGACTAGCGGGGGTACCGGGGAGCTGTTTTTT
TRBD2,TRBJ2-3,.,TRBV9,CASSLGAGVTDTQYF,TGTGCCAGCAGCTTAGGGGCGGGGGTCACAGATACGCAGTATTTT
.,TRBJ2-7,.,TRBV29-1,CSVGGTRTDEQYF,TGCAGCGTTGGGGGGACACGGACGGACGAGCAGTACTTC
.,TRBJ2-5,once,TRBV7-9,CASSALTPLYQETQYF,TGTGCCAGCAGCGCCCTAACACCACTTTACCAAGAGACCCAGTACTTC
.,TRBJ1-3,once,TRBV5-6,CASSQGLQLISGNTIYF,TGTGCCAGCAGCCAGGGCCTCCAGCTTATCTCTGGAAACACCATATATTTT
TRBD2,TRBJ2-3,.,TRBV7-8,CASSPRGSGGALDTQYF,TGTGCCAGCAGCCCCAGAGGTAGCGGGGGGGCGTTAGATACGCAGTATTTT
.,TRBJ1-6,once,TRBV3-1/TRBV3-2,CASSQAGNSPLHF,TGTGCCAGCAGCCAAGCCGGTAATTCACCCCTCCACTTT
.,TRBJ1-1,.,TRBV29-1,CSVRQGNTEAFF,TGCAGCGTCAGGCAGGGAAACACTGAAGCTTTCTTT
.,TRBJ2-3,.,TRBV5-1,CASSASSPTDTQYF,TGCGCCAGCAGCGCCTCTAGCCCCACAGATACGCAGTATTTT
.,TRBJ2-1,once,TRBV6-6,CAIGLGEQFF,TGTGCCATCGGGCTAGGTGAGCAGTTCTTC
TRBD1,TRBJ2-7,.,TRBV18,CASSANRGLGEQYF,TGTGCCAGCTCAGCCAACAGGGGGTTAGGCGAGCAGTACTTC
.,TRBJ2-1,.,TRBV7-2,CASSLRVWDEQFF,TGTGCCAGCAGCTTAAGAGTGTGGGATGAGCAGTTCTTC
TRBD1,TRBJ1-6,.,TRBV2,CASRVTGVNSPLHF,TGTGCCAGCAGGGTGACAGGGGTTAATTCACCCCTCCACTTT
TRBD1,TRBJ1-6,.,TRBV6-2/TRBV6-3,CASSRDRGTSPLHF,TGTGCCAGCAGCAGGGACAGGGGGACTTCACCCCTCCACTTT
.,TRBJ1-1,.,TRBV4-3,CASSQERGRTEAFF,TGCGCCAGCAGCCAAGAGAGGGGCCGCACTGAAGCTTTCTTT
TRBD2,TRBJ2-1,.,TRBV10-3,CAIGRLADYNEQFF,TGTGCCATTGGAAGACTAGCGGACTACAATGAGCAGTTCTTC
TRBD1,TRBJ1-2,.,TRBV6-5,CASRKGQGGYGYTF,TGTGCCAGCAGAAAGGGACAGGGGGGCTATGGCTACACCTTC
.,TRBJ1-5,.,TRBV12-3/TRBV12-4,CASSYDSSEPQHF,TGTGCCAGCAGCTACGACAGTTCTGAGCCCCAGCATTTT
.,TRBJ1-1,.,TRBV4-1,CASSQERVLLNTEAFF,TGCGCCAGCAGCCAAGAGAGGGTCCTTTTGAACACTGAAGCTTTCTTT
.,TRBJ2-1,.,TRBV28,CASRGDNEQFF,TGTGCCAGCAGGGGGGACAATGAGCAGTTCTTC
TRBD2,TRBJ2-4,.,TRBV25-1,CASSAPGGAIQYF,TGTGCCAGCAGTGCGCCCGGGGGGGCCATTCAGTACTTC
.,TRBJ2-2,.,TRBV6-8,CASSYPNRAVTNTGELFF,TGTGCCAGCAGTTATCCAAATCGAGCGGTGACGAACACCGGGGAGCTGTTTTTT
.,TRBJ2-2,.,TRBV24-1,CATSDLRGRDTGELFF,TGTGCCACCAGTGATTTGCGGGGCAGGGACACCGGGGAGCTGTTTTTT
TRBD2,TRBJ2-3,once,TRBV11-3,CASSLGLVVDTQYF,TGTGCCAGCAGCTTGGGACTAGTGGTAGATACGCAGTATTTT
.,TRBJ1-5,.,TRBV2,CASSEGEGPPGNQPQHF,TGTGCCAGCAGTGAAGGGGAGGGTCCCCCGGGCAATCAGCCCCAGCATTTT
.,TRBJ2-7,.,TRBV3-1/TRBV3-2,CASSHGGGGVEQYF,TGTGCCAGCAGCCATGGAGGGGGAGGAGTCGAGCAGTACTTC
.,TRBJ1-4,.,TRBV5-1,CASSLDGTNEKLFF,TGCGCCAGCAGCTTGGACGGAACGAATGAAAAACTGTTTTTT
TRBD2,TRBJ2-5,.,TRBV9,CASSVGRRAGGQETQYF,TGTGCCAGCAGCGTAGGACGCCGAGCGGGGGGCCAAGAGACCCAGTACTTC
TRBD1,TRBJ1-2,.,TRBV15,CATSRDRGAYGYTF,TGTGCCACCAGCAGAGACAGGGGGGCCTATGGCTACACCTTC
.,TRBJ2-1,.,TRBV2,CASSRGTDYNEQFF,TGTGCCAGCAGTCGAGGGACTGACTACAATGAGCAGTTCTTC
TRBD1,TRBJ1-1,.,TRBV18,CASSPIGGDREAFF,TGTGCCAGCTCACCAATCGGGGGGGACAGGGAAGCTTTCTTT
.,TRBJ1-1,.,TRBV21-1,CASSKAPGARPEAFF,TGTGCCAGCAGCAAAGCGCCGGGGGCTCGGCCTGAAGCTTTCTTT
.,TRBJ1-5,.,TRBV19,CASKAPGPRANQPQHF,TGTGCCAGTAAGGCCCCGGGACCCCGTGCCAATCAGCCCCAGCATTTT
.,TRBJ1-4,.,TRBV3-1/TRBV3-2,CASSLNPLRRPNEKLFF,TGTGCCAGCAGCCTTAACCCACTACGGAGGCCGAATGAAAAACTGTTTTTT
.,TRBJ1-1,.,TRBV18,CASSPGGANTEAFF,TGTGCCAGCTCACCCGGAGGGGCGAACACTGAAGCTTTCTTT
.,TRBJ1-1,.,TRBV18,CASSLTLREVNTEAFF,TGTGCCAGCTCCCTAACCTTGAGGGAGGTGAACACTGAAGCTTTCTTT
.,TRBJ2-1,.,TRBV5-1,CASSLEGGRTNEQFF,TGCGCCAGCAGCTTGGAAGGGGGGAGGACTAATGAGCAGTTCTTC
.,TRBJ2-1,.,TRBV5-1,CASSLRVRGNEQFF,TGCGCCAGCAGCTTGAGGGTACGGGGCAATGAGCAGTTCTTC
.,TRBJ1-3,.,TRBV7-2,CASSLDRRSSGNTIYF,TGTGCCAGCAGCTTAGATCGACGGAGCTCTGGAAACACCATATATTTT
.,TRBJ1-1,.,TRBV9,CASSNGTLNTEAFF,TGTGCCAGCAGCAACGGGACTTTGAACACTGAAGCTTTCTTT
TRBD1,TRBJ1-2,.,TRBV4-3,CASSQRRGTEPSYGYTF,TGCGCCAGCAGCCAGCGTCGGGGGACAGAGCCCTCTTATGGCTACACCTTC
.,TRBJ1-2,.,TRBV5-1,CASTSSGSGASNYGYTF,TGCGCCAGCACCTCATCAGGGTCGGGGGCTTCTAACTATGGCTACACCTTC
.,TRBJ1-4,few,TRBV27,CGAGEANEKLFF,TGTGGCGCAGGGGAGGCTAATGAAAAACTGTTTTTT
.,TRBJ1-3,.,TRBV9,CASSPRRSAVGNTIYF,TGTGCCAGCAGCCCTCGTAGATCAGCAGTCGGAAACACCATATATTTT
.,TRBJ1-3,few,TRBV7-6,CASSSGQDFSGNTIYF,TGTGCCAGCAGCTCCGGACAAGACTTCTCTGGAAACACCATATATTTT
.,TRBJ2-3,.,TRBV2,CASSEGADTQYF,TGTGCCAGCAGTGAGGGCGCAGATACGCAGTATTTT